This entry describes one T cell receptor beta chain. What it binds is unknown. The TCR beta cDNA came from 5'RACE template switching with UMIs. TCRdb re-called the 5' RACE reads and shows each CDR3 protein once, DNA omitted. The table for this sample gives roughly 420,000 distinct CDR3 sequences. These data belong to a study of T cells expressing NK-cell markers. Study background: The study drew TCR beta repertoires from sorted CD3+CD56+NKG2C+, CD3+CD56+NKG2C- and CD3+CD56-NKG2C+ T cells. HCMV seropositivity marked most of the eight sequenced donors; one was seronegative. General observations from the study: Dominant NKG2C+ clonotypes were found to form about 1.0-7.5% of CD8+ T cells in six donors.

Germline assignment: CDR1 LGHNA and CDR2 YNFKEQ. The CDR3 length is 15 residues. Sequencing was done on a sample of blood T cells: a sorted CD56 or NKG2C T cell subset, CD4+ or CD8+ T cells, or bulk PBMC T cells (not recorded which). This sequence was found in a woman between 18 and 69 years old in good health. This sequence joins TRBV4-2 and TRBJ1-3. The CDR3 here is CASSQEGSSGNTIYF.